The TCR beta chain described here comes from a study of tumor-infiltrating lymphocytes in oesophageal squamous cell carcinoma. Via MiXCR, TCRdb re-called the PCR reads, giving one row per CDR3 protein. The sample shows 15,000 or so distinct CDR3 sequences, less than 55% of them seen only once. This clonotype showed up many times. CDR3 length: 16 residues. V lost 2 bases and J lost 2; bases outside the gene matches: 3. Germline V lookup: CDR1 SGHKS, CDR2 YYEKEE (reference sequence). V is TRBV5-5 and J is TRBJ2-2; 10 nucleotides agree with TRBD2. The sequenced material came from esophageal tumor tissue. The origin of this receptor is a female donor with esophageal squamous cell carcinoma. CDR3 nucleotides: TGTGCCAGCAGCTTAGGACTAGCGGTAAACACCGGGGAGCTGTTTTTT. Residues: CASSLGLAVNTGELFF.